The T cell receptor (beta chain) described here comes from a study of T cells in Graves' hyperthyroidism and ophthalmopathy. Template material for amplifying TCR beta CDR3 regions consisted of RNA transcripts. A first-round RT-PCR of the TCR CDR3 used the HTBI primer set. TCRdb reprocessed the multiplex PCR reads with MiXCR, giving one entry per CDR3 protein. This sample has over 700,000 distinct CDR3 sequences, with 38% found just once. The CDR3 is made up of 15 amino acids. V was pared by 8 bases and J by 6 bases, with 22 bases between. Per the germline V gene, CDR1 is MGHDK and CDR2 is SYGVNS. The clonotype was recovered from a young man with Graves' hyperthyroidism. The chain is built from TRBV25-1 and TRBJ2-5; the D gene is possibly TRBD1 (5 bases). The sample consisted of blood. DNA of the CDR3: TGTGCCAGCTCGCAAGACAGTGTGGGTGCTCAGACCCAGTACTTC. Translated, it gives CASSQDSVGAQTQYF.